The rows below give T cell receptor beta chains drawn from one sample of a study of early T cells in non-severe SARS-CoV-2 infection. MiXCR, run by TCRdb on the 5' RACE reads, gives a single entry per CDR3 protein. The sample has some 34,000 distinct CDR3 sequences; around 6.9% are singletons. The starting material was whole blood, obtained at baseline. Receptor source: an adult who was a healthcare worker with PCR-confirmed SARS-CoV-2 infection or an uninfected control (not recorded which). The CDR3 runs from the conserved cysteine through the conserved F or W. The D gene is left open where the match is weak. Expanded clones get a size class; other rows say once, few or many, or leave the size out.

many	-	TRBV3-1	TRBJ2-1	TGTGCCAGCAGCGCGGGAAGAACTGATGTGGAGGAGCAGTTCTTC	CASSAGRTDVEEQFF
-	TRBD1	TRBV19	TRBJ2-7	TGTGCCAGTAGTAAGGGGGCATCCTACGAGCAGTACTTC	CASSKGASYEQYF
many	TRBD2	TRBV4-3	TRBJ2-7	TGCGCCAGCAGCCAGGGAAGGACTAGCGGTTACGAGCAGTACTTC	CASSQGRTSGYEQYF
few	-	TRBV5-6	TRBJ1-1	TGTGCCAGCAGCGAGGGCAGGACCACTGAAGCTTTCTTT	CASSEGRTTEAFF
few	TRBD2	TRBV19	TRBJ2-3	TGTGCCAGTAGCGGTCTAGCGGGAGCAGTGGATACGCAGTATTTT	CASSGLAGAVDTQYF
many	-	TRBV20-1	TRBJ2-5	TGCAGTGCCCGGACGGCAGAGGAGACCCAGTACTTC	CSARTAEETQYF
many	-	TRBV6-5	TRBJ1-1	TGTGCCAGCAGTTACGCAGATGAGGATGATACTGAAGCTTTCTTT	CASSYADEDDTEAFF
-	-	TRBV9	TRBJ1-1	TGTGCCAGCAGCGTAGGATCCCCCCAGGACACTGAAGCTTTCTTT	CASSVGSPQDTEAFF
many	-	TRBV7-2	TRBJ2-7	TGTGCCAGCAGCTTAGTTGCGTTGGGGGGCGAGCGGGCCTACGAGCAGTACTTC	CASSLVALGGERAYEQYF
many	TRBD1	TRBV29-1	TRBJ2-6	TGCAGCGTAGGACAGGGTTCCGGGGCCAACGTCCTGACTTTC	CSVGQGSGANVLTF
-	-	TRBV24-1	TRBJ2-1	TGTGCCACCAGTGACGGGGACGAGGATAATGAGCAGTTCTTC	CATSDGDEDNEQFF
many	TRBD2	TRBV27	TRBJ2-1	TGTGCCAGCAGTTTATTGGGGACTAGAGAGCAGTTCTTC	CASSLLGTREQFF
-	TRBD2	TRBV5-5	TRBJ2-1	TGTGCCAGCAGCTTTTACGTAGCGGGAGGATCCTACAATGAGCAGTTCTTC	CASSFYVAGGSYNEQFF
many	TRBD2	TRBV7-8	TRBJ2-6	TGTGCCAGCAGCTTAGACGGTCGCTTGGGACTAGCGGGAGTTGGGGCCAACGTCCTGACTTTC	CASSLDGRLGLAGVGANVLTF
many	-	TRBV12-5	TRBJ2-1	TGTGCTAGTGGTTTGGCCTCACAGGACCTTTACAATGAGCAGTTCTTC	CASGLASQDLYNEQFF
few	-	TRBV20-1	TRBJ1-2	TGCAGTGCTCGTGGACAGTCCGGGTATGGCTACACCTTC	CSARGQSGYGYTF
many	TRBD1	TRBV4-1	TRBJ2-7	TGCGCCAGCAGCCAAGGACAGGGGGCTTACGAGCAGTACTTC	CASSQGQGAYEQYF
-	-	TRBV7-2	TRBJ2-4	TGTGCCAACAGCTCCCTGGTACTAGCCAAAAACATTCAGTACTTC	CANSSLVLAKNIQYF
few	TRBD1	TRBV30	TRBJ1-2	TGTGCCTGGTCAAGACAGGGTGGCTACACCTTC	CAWSRQGGYTF
many	-	TRBV5-1	TRBJ2-1	TGCGCCAGCAGCTCCGAGCAGCGAAATTGGGGTGAGCAGTTCTTC	CASSSEQRNWGEQFF